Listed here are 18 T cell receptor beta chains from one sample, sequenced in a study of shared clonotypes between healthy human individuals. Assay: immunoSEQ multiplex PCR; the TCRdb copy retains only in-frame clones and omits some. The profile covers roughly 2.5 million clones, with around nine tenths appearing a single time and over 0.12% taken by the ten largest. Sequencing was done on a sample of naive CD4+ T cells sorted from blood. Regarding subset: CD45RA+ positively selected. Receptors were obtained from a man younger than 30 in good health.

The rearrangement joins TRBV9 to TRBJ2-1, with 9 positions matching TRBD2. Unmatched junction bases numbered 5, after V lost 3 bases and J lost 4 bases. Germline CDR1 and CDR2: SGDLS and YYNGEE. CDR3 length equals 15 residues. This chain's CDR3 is CASSEASGIYNEQFF. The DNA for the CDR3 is TGTGCCAGCAGCGAGGCTAGCGGGATTTACAATGAGCAGTTCTTC. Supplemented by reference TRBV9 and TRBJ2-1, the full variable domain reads DSGVTQTPKHLITATGQRVTLRCSPRSGDLSVYWYQQSLDQGLQFLIQYYNGEERAKGNILERFSAQQFPDLHSELNLSSLELGDSALYFCASSEASGIYNEQFFGPGTRLTVL.

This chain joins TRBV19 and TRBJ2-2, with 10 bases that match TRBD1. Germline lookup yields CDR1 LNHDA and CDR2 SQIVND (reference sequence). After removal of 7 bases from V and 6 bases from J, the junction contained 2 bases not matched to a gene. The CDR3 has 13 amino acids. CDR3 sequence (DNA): TGTGCCAGTACTGGACAGGGGGCCGGGGAGCTGTTTTTT. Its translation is CASTGQGAGELFF. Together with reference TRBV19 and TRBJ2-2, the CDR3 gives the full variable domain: DGGITQSPKYLFRKEGQNVTLSCEQNLNHDAMYWYRQDPGQGLRLIYYSQIVNDFQKGDIAEGYSVSREKKESFPLTVTSAQKNPTAFYLCASTGQGAGELFFGEGSRLTVL.

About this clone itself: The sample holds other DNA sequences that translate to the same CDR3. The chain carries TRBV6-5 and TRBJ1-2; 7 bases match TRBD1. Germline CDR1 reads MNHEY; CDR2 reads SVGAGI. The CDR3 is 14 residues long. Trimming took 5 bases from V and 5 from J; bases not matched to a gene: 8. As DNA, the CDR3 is TGTGCCAGCAGTCCGTGGACAGGCGGGTATGGCTACACCTTC. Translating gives CASSPWTGGYGYTF.

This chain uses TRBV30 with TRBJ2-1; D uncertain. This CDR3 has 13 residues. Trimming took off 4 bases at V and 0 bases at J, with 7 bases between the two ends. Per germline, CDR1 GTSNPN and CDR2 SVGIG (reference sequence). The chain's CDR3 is CAWKEGSYNEQFF. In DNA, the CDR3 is TGTGCCTGGAAGGAAGGCTCCTACAATGAGCAGTTCTTC.

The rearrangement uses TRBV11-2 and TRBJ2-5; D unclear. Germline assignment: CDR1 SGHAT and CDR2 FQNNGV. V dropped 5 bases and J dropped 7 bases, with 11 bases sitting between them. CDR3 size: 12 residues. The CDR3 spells CASSPGAGTQYF. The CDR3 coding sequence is TGTGCCAGCAGCCCGGGTGCAGGGACCCAGTACTTC.

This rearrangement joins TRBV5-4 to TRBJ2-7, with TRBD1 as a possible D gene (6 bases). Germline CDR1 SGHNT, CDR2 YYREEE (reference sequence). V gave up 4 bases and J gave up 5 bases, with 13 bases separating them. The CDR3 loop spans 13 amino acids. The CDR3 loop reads CASSTQGIHEQYF. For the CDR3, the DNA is TGTGCCAGCAGCACACAGGGTATCCACGAGCAGTACTTC.

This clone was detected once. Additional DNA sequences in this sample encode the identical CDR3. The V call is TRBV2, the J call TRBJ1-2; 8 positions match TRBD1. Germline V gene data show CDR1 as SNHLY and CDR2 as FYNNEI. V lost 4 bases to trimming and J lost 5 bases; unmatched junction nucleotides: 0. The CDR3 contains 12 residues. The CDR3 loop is CASSGTGYGYTF. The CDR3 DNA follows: TGTGCCAGCAGTGGGACAGGGTATGGCTACACCTTC.

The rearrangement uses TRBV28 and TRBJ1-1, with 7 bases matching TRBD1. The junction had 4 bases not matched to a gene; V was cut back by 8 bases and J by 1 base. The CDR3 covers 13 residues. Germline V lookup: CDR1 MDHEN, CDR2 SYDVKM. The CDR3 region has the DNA TGTGCCAGCGACAGGGCCAAGAACACTGAAGCTTTCTTT. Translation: CASDRAKNTEAFF. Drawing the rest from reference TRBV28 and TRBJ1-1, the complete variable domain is DVKVTQSSRYLVKRTGEKVFLECVQDMDHENMFWYRQDPGLGLRLIYFSYDVKMKEKGDIPEGYSVSREKKERFSLILESASTNQTSMYLCASDRAKNTEAFFGQGTRLTVV.

CDR3 sequence reads: CASSVSYEQYF. CDR3 nucleotides: TGTGCCAGTAGTGTCTCCTACGAGCAGTACTTC. The rearrangement joins TRBV19 to TRBJ2-7; D gene uncertain. The V gene's germline CDR1 is LNHDA and CDR2 SQIVND (reference sequence). Trimming pared 5 bases from V and 0 bases from J, leaving 2 bases between. There are 11 residues in the CDR3.

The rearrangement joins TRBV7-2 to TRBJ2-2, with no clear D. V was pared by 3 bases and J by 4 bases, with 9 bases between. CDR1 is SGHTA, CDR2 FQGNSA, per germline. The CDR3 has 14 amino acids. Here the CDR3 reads CASSLSSATGELFF. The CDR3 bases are TGTGCCAGCAGCTTGTCCTCGGCCACCGGGGAGCTGTTTTTT.

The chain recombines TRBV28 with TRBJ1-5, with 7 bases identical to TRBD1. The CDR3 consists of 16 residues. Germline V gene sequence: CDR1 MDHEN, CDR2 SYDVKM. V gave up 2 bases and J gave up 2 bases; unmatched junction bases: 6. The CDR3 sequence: CASSLPTGLGNQPQHF. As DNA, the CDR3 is TGTGCCAGCAGTTTACCGACAGGGTTGGGCAATCAGCCCCAGCATTTT.

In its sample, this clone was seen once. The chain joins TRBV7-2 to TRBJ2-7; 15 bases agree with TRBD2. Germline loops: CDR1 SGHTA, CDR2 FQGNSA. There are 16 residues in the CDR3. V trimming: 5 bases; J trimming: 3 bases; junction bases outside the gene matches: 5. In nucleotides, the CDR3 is TGTGCCAGCAGCCCAGGGGGACTAGCGGGAGGCTACGAGCAGTACTTC. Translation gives CASSPGGLAGGYEQYF.

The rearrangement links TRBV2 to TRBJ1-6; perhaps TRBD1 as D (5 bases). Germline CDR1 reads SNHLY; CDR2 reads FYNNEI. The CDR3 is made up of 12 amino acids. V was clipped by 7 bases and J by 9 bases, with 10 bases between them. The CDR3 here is CASNGGSSPLHF. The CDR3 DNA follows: TGTGCCAGCAATGGGGGGAGTTCACCCCTCCACTTT.

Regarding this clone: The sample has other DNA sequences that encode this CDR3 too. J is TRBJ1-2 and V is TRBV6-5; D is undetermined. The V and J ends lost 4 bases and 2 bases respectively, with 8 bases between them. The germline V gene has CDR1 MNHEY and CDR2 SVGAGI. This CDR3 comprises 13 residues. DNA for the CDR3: TGTGCCAGCAGTTCTGGGAGGAACTATGGCTACACCTTC. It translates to CASSSGRNYGYTF.

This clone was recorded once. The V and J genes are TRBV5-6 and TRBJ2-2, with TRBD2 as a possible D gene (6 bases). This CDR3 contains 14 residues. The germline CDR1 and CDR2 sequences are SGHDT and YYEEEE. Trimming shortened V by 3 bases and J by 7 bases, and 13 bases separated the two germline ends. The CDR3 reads CASSYRGYDGELFF. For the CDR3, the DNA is TGTGCCAGCAGCTACCGGGGGTATGACGGGGAGCTGTTTTTT.

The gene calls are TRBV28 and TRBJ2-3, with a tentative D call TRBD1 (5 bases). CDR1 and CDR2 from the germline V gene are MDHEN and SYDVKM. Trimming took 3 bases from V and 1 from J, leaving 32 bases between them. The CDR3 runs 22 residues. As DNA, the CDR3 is TGTGCCAGCAGTTTCCTCTACACCCAACAGGAGCCCCAGATCCGGCGCACAGATACGCAGTATTTT. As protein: CASSFLYTQQEPQIRRTDTQYF.

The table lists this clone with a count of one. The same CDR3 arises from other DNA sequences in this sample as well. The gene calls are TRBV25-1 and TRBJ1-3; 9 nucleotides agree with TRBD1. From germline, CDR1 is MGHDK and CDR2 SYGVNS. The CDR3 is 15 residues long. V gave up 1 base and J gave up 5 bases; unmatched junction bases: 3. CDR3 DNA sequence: TGTGCCAGCAGTGAATTCGGACAGGGGAGAAACACCATATATTTT. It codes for CASSEFGQGRNTIYF.

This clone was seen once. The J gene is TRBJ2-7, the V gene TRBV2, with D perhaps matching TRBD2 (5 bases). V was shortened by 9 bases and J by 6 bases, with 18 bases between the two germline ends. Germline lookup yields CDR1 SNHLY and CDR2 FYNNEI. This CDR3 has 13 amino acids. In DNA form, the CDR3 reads TGTGCCAGTACTAGGATCTCCGACGGCGAGCAGTACTTC. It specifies CASTRISDGEQYF.